This is a list of T cell receptor beta chains from one sample in a study of identical twins. One entry per CDR3 protein, called by TCRdb with MiXCR from the 5' RACE reads. The data hold about 690,000 distinct CDR3 sequences, with 21% observed a single time. These same data were also listed under a study on T cells expressing NK-cell markers.

The specimen was PBMCs. The receptors derive from a woman between 18 and 29 years old in good health. Each CDR3 is given without its conserved first and last residue. The listing skips clone size in some rows; elsewhere it reads once, few, many or a size class.

j_gene: TRBJ2-5
v_gene: TRBV2
abundance: NA
CDR3aa: ASTLQGEETQY

j_gene: TRBJ2-5
v_gene: TRBV6-5
abundance: few
CDR3aa: ASSFYQGAVETQY

j_gene: TRBJ2-1
v_gene: TRBV10-3
abundance: NA
CDR3aa: AISPGEEGGNEQF

j_gene: TRBJ1-2
v_gene: TRBV5-4
abundance: once
CDR3aa: ASRDSSSYGYT

j_gene: TRBJ2-5
v_gene: TRBV12-3/TRBV12-4
abundance: NA
CDR3aa: ASSLAGPGGGETQY

j_gene: TRBJ2-1
v_gene: TRBV12-3/TRBV12-4
abundance: many
CDR3aa: ASSLSTSGTYNEQF

j_gene: TRBJ2-3
v_gene: TRBV5-1
abundance: many
CDR3aa: ASSPGLAGGPTDTQY

j_gene: TRBJ2-1
v_gene: TRBV11-1
abundance: NA
CDR3aa: ASSFGGLLTNEQF

j_gene: TRBJ2-5
v_gene: TRBV20-1
abundance: few
CDR3aa: SALAGPAKTQY

j_gene: TRBJ2-1
v_gene: TRBV9
abundance: NA
CDR3aa: ASSPDGDFYNEQF

j_gene: TRBJ2-3
v_gene: TRBV6-4
abundance: NA
CDR3aa: ASSDSPGRSTDTQY

j_gene: TRBJ1-1
v_gene: TRBV12-3/TRBV12-4
abundance: few
CDR3aa: ASSPNEGRTEAF

j_gene: TRBJ1-1
v_gene: TRBV11-3
abundance: NA
CDR3aa: ASTRGDEAF

j_gene: TRBJ2-3
v_gene: TRBV12-3/TRBV12-4
abundance: NA
CDR3aa: ASSHRTSGTFPTDTQY

j_gene: TRBJ2-5
v_gene: TRBV6-6
abundance: many
CDR3aa: ASNRLQETQY

j_gene: TRBJ2-1
v_gene: TRBV4-2
abundance: NA
CDR3aa: ASSQEERSGGANEQF

j_gene: TRBJ2-3
v_gene: TRBV20-1
abundance: NA
CDR3aa: SASVSRDTQY

j_gene: TRBJ2-6
v_gene: TRBV2
abundance: few
CDR3aa: ASSARGGSGANVLT

j_gene: TRBJ2-5
v_gene: TRBV20-1
abundance: NA
CDR3aa: SAPRTGASGDEETQY

j_gene: TRBJ1-1
v_gene: TRBV9
abundance: NA
CDR3aa: ASSPRWGAGTEAF